These 32 T cell receptor beta chains were sequenced from one sample in a study of T cells expressing NK-cell markers. TCRdb re-called the 5' RACE reads and catalogs CDR3 proteins one per entry, DNA excluded. Its listing shows 350,000 to 450,000 distinct CDR3 sequences. The sequenced sample consisted of blood T cells: a sorted CD56 or NKG2C T cell subset, CD4+ or CD8+ T cells, or bulk PBMC T cells (not recorded which). The receptors derive from a man aged 18-75 years in good health.

The chain has TRBV10-3 and TRBJ2-4; as DNA is missing, the TRBD2 call by TCRdb cannot be tested. CDR3 length: 13 residues. CDR1 and CDR2 from the germline V gene are ENHRY and SYGVKD. CDR3 loop: CAISEAAANIQYF.

The J gene is TRBJ2-7, the V gene TRBV12-3 or TRBV12-4; TCRdb outputs TRBD1, but without DNA this stays unchecked. The CDR3 runs 14 residues. The CDR3 loop is CASSTPRDSPEQYF.

This chain uses TRBV6-5 with TRBJ2-7; TCRdb reports TRBD1, a call that lacks DNA to check it against. The CDR3 totals 15 residues. Germline-derived CDR1 and CDR2 are MNHEY and SVGAGI. CDR3 amino acids: CASSCDRGSSYEQYF.

This rearrangement joins TRBV20-1 to TRBJ2-3. The CDR3 covers 16 residues. Germline lookup yields CDR1 DFQATT and CDR2 SNEGSKA (reference sequence). The CDR3 spells CSARDPLRHGTDTQYF.

This chain links TRBV2 with TRBJ1-1; the TCRdb D gene call, TRBD1, has no DNA to confirm it. Germline-derived CDR1 and CDR2 are SNHLY and FYNNEI. The CDR3 consists of 11 residues. The chain's CDR3 is CASRTWGEAFF.

The J gene is TRBJ1-2, the V gene TRBV29-1; TCRdb reports TRBD1, a call that lacks DNA to check it against. The CDR3 is 13 residues long. The germline V gene encodes CDR1 SQVTM and CDR2 ANQGSEA. CDR3 loop: CSVHLGASYGYTF. The whole variable domain, filled in from reference TRBV29-1 and TRBJ1-2, reads SAVISQKPSRDICQRGTSLTIQCQVDSQVTMMFWYRQQPGQSLTLIATANQGSEATYESGFVIDKFPISRPNLTFSTLTVSNMSPEDSSIYLCSVHLGASYGYTFGSGTRLTVV.

The chain uses TRBV11-2 and TRBJ2-7; TCRdb's D gene call, TRBD1, goes unchecked for lack of DNA. Germline CDR1 and CDR2: SGHAT and FQNNGV. The CDR3 has 15 amino acids. The CDR3 protein is CASSPWDGRGTEQYF. Filled out from reference TRBV11-2 and TRBJ2-7, the complete variable domain reads EAGVAQSPRYKIIEKRQSVAFWCNPISGHATLYWYQQILGQGPKLLIQFQNNGVVDDSQLPKDRFSAERLKGVDSTLKIQPAKLEDSAVYLCASSPWDGRGTEQYFGPGTRLTVT.

The chain is built from TRBV29-1 and TRBJ2-3; TCRdb's D call, TRBD1, is unchecked because there is no DNA. The CDR3 has 11 residues. CDR1 and CDR2 (germline): SQVTM, ANQGSEA. The CDR3 spells CSVGTWQGQYF.

The genes are TRBV20-1 and TRBJ2-1; TCRdb's D call, TRBD2, is unchecked because there is no DNA. Germline-derived CDR1 and CDR2 are DFQATT and SNEGSKA (reference sequence). The CDR3 loop spans 15 amino acids. The chain's CDR3 is CSAARQLAGADEQFF.

The V and J genes are TRBV5-1 and TRBJ2-5; the D call of TRBD2 rests on TCRdb alone, since no DNA is present to check it. Germline CDR1 is SGHRS and CDR2 is YFSETQ. The CDR3 is 14 residues long. The CDR3 sequence: CASSPGTSEGGQYF. Supplemented by reference TRBV5-1 and TRBJ2-5, the full variable domain reads KAGVTQTPRYLIKTRGQQVTLSCSPISGHRSVSWYQQTPGQGLQFLFEYFSETQRNKGNFPGRFSGRQFSNSRSEMNVSTLELGDSALYLCASSPGTSEGGQYFGPGTRLLVL.

The chain is built from TRBV6-1 and TRBJ1-5. Germline values: CDR1 MNHNS, CDR2 SASEGT. This CDR3 contains 15 residues. This chain's CDR3 is CASSEFGLNNQPQHF.

This chain uses TRBV5-6 with TRBJ2-2; TCRdb outputs TRBD1, but without DNA this stays unchecked. Germline V gene lookup returns CDR1 SGHDT and CDR2 YYEEEE. The CDR3 has 15 amino acids. The CDR3 reads CASSGQGRSTGELFF.

The chain employs TRBV12-3 or TRBV12-4 and TRBJ1-2; the TCRdb D gene call, TRBD1, has no DNA to confirm it. This CDR3 contains 15 residues. CDR3 residues: CASTLKQGVNYGYTF.

The V call is TRBV20-1, the J call TRBJ1-2. CDR1 and CDR2 from the germline V gene are DFQATT and SNEGSKA (reference sequence). This CDR3 has 11 amino acids. The CDR3 protein is CSGTANYGYTF.

The V and J genes are TRBV18 and TRBJ2-7; absent DNA, TCRdb's TRBD1 call cannot be checked. The CDR3 spans 14 residues. CDR1 is KGHSH and CDR2 is LQKENI in the germline V gene. The CDR3 here is CASSLSRQTNEQYF.

The V and J genes are TRBV5-1 and TRBJ1-4; TCRdb picks TRBD1, but there is no DNA to check that call. From germline, CDR1 is SGHRS and CDR2 YFSETQ. This CDR3 has 15 amino acids. CDR3 residues: CASSLGGGYNEKLFF.

V usage is TRBV6-5 and J usage is TRBJ1-2; the TCRdb D gene call, TRBD1, has no DNA to confirm it. This CDR3 has 16 amino acids. Germline V gene data show CDR1 as MNHEY and CDR2 as SVGAGI. This chain's CDR3 is CASRVTQSQGRDGYTF.

The CDR3 reads CASSQGPYTDTQYF. The chain joins TRBV14 to TRBJ2-3. The CDR3 runs 14 residues. The germline V gene encodes CDR1 SGHDN and CDR2 FVKESK.

The CDR3 sequence: CASSVTGAGKNIQYF. This chain joins TRBV5-6 and TRBJ2-4; there is no DNA to check the TCRdb D call of TRBD1. The germline CDR1 and CDR2 sequences are SGHDT and YYEEEE. CDR3 size: 15 residues.

The rearrangement joins TRBV5-1 to TRBJ2-4; the D call from TCRdb, TRBD1, cannot be confirmed without DNA. Germline assignment: CDR1 SGHRS and CDR2 YFSETQ. The length of the CDR3 is 17 residues. The CDR3 sequence is CASSGGPGKTFKNIQYF. Full variable domain (remainder filled in from reference TRBV5-1 and TRBJ2-4): KAGVTQTPRYLIKTRGQQVTLSCSPISGHRSVSWYQQTPGQGLQFLFEYFSETQRNKGNFPGRFSGRQFSNSRSEMNVSTLELGDSALYLCASSGGPGKTFKNIQYFGAGTRLSVL.

The CDR3 loop reads CASSLEGWDSYYEQYF. The chain carries TRBV11-2 and TRBJ2-7; TCRdb's D call, TRBD2, is unchecked because there is no DNA. Per the germline V gene, CDR1 is SGHAT and CDR2 is FQNNGV. CDR3 length: 16 amino acids.

This chain joins TRBV28 and TRBJ2-2; with no DNA, the TCRdb D assignment of TRBD2 cannot be verified. Looked up from germline, CDR1 is MDHEN and CDR2 is SYDVKM. The CDR3 totals 17 residues. The CDR3 spells CASSLPGLAANTGELFF.

The J gene is TRBJ2-3, the V gene TRBV5-1; the TRBD2 assignment by TCRdb is unverifiable without DNA. Germline CDR1 and CDR2: SGHRS and YFSETQ. The CDR3 is 16 residues long. The CDR3 sequence: CASSLQVPGGADTQYF.

V and J are TRBV12-3 or TRBV12-4 and TRBJ2-1. This CDR3 is 14 amino acids long. CDR3 loop: CASSPRGAPNEQFF.

The chain couples TRBV7-2 to TRBJ2-5. The CDR3 totals 12 residues. The germline V gene has CDR1 SGHTA and CDR2 FQGNSA. The CDR3 spells CASTDPGSPQYF.

The chain combines TRBV20-1 with TRBJ1-1. This CDR3 is built from 12 residues. Germline-derived CDR1 and CDR2 are DFQATT and SNEGSKA (reference sequence). The CDR3 sequence: CSTTGVSTEAFF.

This chain uses TRBV11-2 with TRBJ2-3; TCRdb outputs TRBD1, but without DNA this stays unchecked. CDR1 is SGHAT and CDR2 is FQNNGV in the germline V gene. This CDR3 contains 18 residues. The CDR3 spells CASSLLPAGTYSTDTQYF.

The rearrangement uses TRBV19 and TRBJ2-1; TCRdb returns TRBD2, unconfirmable since there is no DNA. This CDR3 comprises 18 residues. Looked up from germline, CDR1 is LNHDA and CDR2 is SQIVND (reference sequence). The CDR3 protein is CASSIDRPLAGAYNEQFF.

The V gene is TRBV20-1, the J gene TRBJ1-2; TCRdb outputs TRBD1, but without DNA this stays unchecked. This CDR3 is 15 amino acids long. Germline V lookup: CDR1 DFQATT, CDR2 SNEGSKA (reference sequence). CDR3 protein: CSAKKPGQGYYGYTF.

The rearrangement links TRBV7-9 to TRBJ2-2; there is no DNA to check the TCRdb D call of TRBD1. This CDR3 has 14 amino acids. Germline loops: CDR1 SEHNR, CDR2 FQNEAQ (reference sequence). CDR3: CASSPLALTGELFF.

V and J are TRBV14 and TRBJ1-3. CDR1 SGHDN and CDR2 FVKESK come from the germline V gene. The CDR3 has 16 amino acids. CDR3 amino acids: CASSLGGILSGNTIYF.

The rearrangement links TRBV28 to TRBJ1-4; TCRdb gives TRBD1 as the D gene, but with no DNA this cannot be confirmed. Germline V CDR1 and CDR2: MDHEN, SYDVKM. This CDR3 contains 14 residues. CDR3 loop: CASSLRQGNEKLFF. The variable domain in full, with the rest retrieved from reference TRBV28 and TRBJ1-4, is DVKVTQSSRYLVKRTGEKVFLECVQDMDHENMFWYRQDPGLGLRLIYFSYDVKMKEKGDIPEGYSVSREKKERFSLILESASTNQTSMYLCASSLRQGNEKLFFGSGTQLSVL.